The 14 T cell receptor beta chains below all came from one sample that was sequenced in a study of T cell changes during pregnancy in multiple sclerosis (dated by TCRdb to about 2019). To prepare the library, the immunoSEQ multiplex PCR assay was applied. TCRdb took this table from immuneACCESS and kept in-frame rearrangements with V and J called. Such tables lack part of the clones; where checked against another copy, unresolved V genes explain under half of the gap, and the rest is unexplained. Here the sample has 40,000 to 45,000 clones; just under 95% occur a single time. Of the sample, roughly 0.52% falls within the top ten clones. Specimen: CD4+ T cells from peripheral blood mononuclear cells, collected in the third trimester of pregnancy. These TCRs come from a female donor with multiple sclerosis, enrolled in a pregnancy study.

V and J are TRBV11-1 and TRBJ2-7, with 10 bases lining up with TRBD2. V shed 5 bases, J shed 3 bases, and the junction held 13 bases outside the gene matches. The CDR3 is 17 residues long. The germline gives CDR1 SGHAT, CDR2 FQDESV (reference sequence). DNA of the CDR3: TGTGCCAGCAGCCCCGAGGGATTAGCGGGAGGTCACTACGAGCAGTACTTC. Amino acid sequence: CASSPEGLAGGHYEQYF.

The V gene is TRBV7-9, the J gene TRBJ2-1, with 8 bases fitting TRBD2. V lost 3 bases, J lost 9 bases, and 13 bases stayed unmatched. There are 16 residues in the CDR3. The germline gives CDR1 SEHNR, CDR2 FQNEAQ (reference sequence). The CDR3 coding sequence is TGTGCCAGCAGCTTTGTCCCGGGACTAGAGGGCCCTGAGCAGTTCTTC. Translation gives CASSFVPGLEGPEQFF.

CDR3 sequence: CASSVGQGRVREKLFF. CDR3 sequence (DNA): TGTGCCAGCAGTGTCGGACAGGGGCGTGTAAGAGAAAAACTGTTTTTT. This chain joins TRBV27 and TRBJ1-4, with 9 bases fitting TRBD1. V lost 5 bases to trimming and J lost 8 bases; unmatched junction nucleotides: 12. This CDR3 is 16 amino acids long. CDR1 is MNHEY and CDR2 is SMNVEV in the germline V gene (reference sequence).

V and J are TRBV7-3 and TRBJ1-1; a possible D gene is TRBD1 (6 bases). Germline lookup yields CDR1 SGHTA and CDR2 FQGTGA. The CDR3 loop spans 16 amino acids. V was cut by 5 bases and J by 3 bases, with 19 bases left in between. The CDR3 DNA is TGTGCCAGCAGCCCAAACCCCGGGGGGCGATACACTGAAGCTTTCTTT. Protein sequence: CASSPNPGGRYTEAFF. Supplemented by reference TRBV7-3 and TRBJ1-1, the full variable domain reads GAGVSQTPSNKVTEKGKYVELRCDPISGHTALYWYRQSLGQGPEFLIYFQGTGAADDSGLPNDRFFAVRPEGSVSTLKIQRTERGDSAVYLCASSPNPGGRYTEAFFGQGTRLTVV.

The CDR3 here is CASSSPLAGQNIQYF. The CDR3 nucleotides read TGTGCCAGCAGCTCCCCGCTAGCGGGACAAAACATTCAGTACTTC. The chain employs TRBV5-5 and TRBJ2-4; TRBD2 matches at 9 bases. This CDR3 comprises 15 residues. V lost 3 bases, J lost 5 bases, and 6 bases stayed unmatched. The germline V gene encodes CDR1 SGHKS and CDR2 YYEKEE (reference sequence).

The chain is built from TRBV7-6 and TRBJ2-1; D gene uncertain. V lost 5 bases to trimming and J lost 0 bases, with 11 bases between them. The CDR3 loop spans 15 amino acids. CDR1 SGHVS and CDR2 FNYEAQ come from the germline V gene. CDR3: CASSQSRSSYNEQFF. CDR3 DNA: TGTGCCAGCAGCCAATCTAGGAGCTCCTACAATGAGCAGTTCTTC.

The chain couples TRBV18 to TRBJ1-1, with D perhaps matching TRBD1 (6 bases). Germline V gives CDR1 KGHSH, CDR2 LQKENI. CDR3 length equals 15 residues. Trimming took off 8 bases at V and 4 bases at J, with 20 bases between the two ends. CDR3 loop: CASRNSGGAGTEAFF. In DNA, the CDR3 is TGTGCCAGCCGAAATTCGGGGGGCGCGGGCACTGAAGCTTTCTTT.

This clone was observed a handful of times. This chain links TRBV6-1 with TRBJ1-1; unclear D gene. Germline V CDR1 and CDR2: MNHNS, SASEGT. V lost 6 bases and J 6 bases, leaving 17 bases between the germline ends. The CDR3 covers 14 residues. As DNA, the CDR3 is TGTGCCAGCAGCCTACGGCGTAGGAGCGCTGAAGCTTTCTTT. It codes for CASSLRRRSAEAFF.

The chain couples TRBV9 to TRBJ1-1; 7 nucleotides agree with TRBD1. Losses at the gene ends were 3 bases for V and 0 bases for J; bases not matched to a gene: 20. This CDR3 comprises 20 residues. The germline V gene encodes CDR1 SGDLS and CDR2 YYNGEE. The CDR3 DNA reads TGTGCCAGCAGCGCCAACCAAACCGGGGCAGGGGGAGTCATGAACACTGAAGCTTTCTTT. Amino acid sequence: CASSANQTGAGGVMNTEAFF.

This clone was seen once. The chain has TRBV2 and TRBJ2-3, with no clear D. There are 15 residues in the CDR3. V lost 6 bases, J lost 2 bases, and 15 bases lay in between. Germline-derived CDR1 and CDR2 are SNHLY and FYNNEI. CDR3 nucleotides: TGTGCCAGCAGCGCCAACCTCGGAGACACAGATACGCAGTATTTT. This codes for CASSANLGDTDTQYF.

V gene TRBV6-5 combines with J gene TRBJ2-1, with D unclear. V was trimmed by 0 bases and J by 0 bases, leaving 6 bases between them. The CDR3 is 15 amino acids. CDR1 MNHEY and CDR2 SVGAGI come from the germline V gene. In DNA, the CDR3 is TGTGCCAGCAGTTACTCGAGATCCTCCTACAATGAGCAGTTCTTC. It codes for CASSYSRSSYNEQFF.

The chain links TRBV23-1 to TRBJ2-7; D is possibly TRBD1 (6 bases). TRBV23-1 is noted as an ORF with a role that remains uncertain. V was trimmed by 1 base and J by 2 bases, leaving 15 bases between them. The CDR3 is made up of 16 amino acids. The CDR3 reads CASSQLSKDRTYEQYF. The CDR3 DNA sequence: TGCGCCAGCAGTCAATTGTCGAAGGACAGAACCTACGAGCAGTACTTC.

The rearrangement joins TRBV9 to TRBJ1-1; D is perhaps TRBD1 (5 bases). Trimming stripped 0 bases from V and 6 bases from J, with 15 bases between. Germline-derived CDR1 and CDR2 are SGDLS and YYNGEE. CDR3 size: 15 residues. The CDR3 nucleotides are TGTGCCAGCAGCGTAGTAACCAGGACACCCTCTGAAGCTTTCTTT. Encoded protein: CASSVVTRTPSEAFF. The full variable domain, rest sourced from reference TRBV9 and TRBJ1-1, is DSGVTQTPKHLITATGQRVTLRCSPRSGDLSVYWYQQSLDQGLQFLIQYYNGEERAKGNILERFSAQQFPDLHSELNLSSLELGDSALYFCASSVVTRTPSEAFFGQGTRLTVV.

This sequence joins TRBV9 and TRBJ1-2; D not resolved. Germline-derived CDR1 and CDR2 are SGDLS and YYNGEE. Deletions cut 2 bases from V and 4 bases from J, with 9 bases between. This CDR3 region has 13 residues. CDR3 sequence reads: CASSVEGAYGYTF. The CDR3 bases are TGTGCCAGCAGCGTGGAGGGCGCCTATGGCTACACCTTC.